What follows describes a single TCR beta chain. Its antigen has not been determined. The input lacks base qualities; no much larger clone sits a single base away. The data are from a study of PD-1 blockade in classical Hodgkin lymphoma (dated by TCRdb to 2018 to 2021). Study-level background: Nivolumab dosing was 3 mg/kg intravenously every 2 weeks, continuing until either disease progression or unacceptable toxicity. To define a peripheral blood immune signature of response to PD-1 blockade in classical Hodgkin lymphoma, the study combined TCR beta sequencing with CyTOF. Results and caveats for the whole study, not just this receptor: Diversity was lower in patients who began nivolumab less than 1 year after ASCT, so these patients were left out of later analyses to avoid confounding by immune reconstitution. Baseline diversity similar to that of newly diagnosed patients was observed in trial patients achieving complete response, whereas significantly lower diversity was observed in partial responders and progressors. The study covered only a single clinical trial cohort, and the causes of the repertoire differences, possibly disease activity or prior therapy, were still not defined. Baseline TCR diversity was reported to be lower in newly diagnosed patients than in healthy donors and to be lower still in relapsed/refractory patients. By C4D1, a significant rise was seen in CD4+ TCR diversity but not in CD8+ TCR diversity (p=0.0027 vs p=0.16), and the rise was most apparent among complete responders (p=0.02).

Germline trimming: 10 bases from V, 6 bases from J; junction bases outside gene matches: 12. From the germline V gene (reference sequence), CDR1 is LNHDA and CDR2 is SQIVND. The CDR3 goes from the cysteine to the phenylalanine over 14 residues. CDR3 DNA only is kept here, 42 bases in frame from base 1. According to the study, the label for this sample's time point signals: cycle 1 day 1 (C1D1), immediately before nivolumab initiation. Every trial patient had relapsed after autologous stem cell transplantation, and cohorts A, B and C differed in prior brentuximab vedotin exposure. Using a Miltenyi CD4+ T cell isolation kit, CD4+ T cells were purified from thawed PBMCs through magnetic negative selection. The trial cohort included roughly 60 patients with relapsed/refractory classical Hodgkin lymphoma, and each patient had a best overall response of complete response, partial response or progressive disease. Single-agent nivolumab was administered to trial patients in the multi-cohort phase II CheckMate 205 trial. An independent review committee assessed best overall response using the 2007 International Working Group response criteria. Trial PBMCs were collected immediately before nivolumab initiation (C1D1) and during therapy at cycle 2 day 1 and cycle 4 day 1. Peripheral blood was collected in 8 mL Vacutainer Cell Preparation Tubes, from which PBMCs were isolated by centrifugation and then cryopreserved. Purified CD4+ and CD8+ fractions were prepared only for cases in which an additional PBMC sample was available. Magnetically labelled cells were depleted on LS columns in a quadroMACS separator, and the flow-through was collected as the purified fraction.

Genomic DNA was isolated using the Qiagen DNeasy kit from unsorted PBMCs as well as from negatively selected CD4+ and CD8+ fractions. TCR beta CDR3 regions were subjected to amplification by immunoSEQ multiplex PCR with primers that anneal to V and J segments. A synthetic immune receptor repertoire was used to minimize amplification bias, and any remaining bias was removed computationally after sequencing. Processing in the source paper ran as follows. Repertoire diversity was quantified as the Shannon entropy index using custom Python scripts. Unsorted, CD4+ and CD8+ repertoires were examined separately, except in combined analyses, for which CD4+ and CD8+ sequences were merged in silico. Clonal expansion was defined as at least a 2-fold frequency increase after treatment relative to C1D1, with a pseudocount of 0.5 for undetected baseline clones. Singleton clones were defined as clones with 0 or 1 copy at C1D1, and non-singleton clones were defined as clones with 2 or more copies. Clones expanded in unsorted samples were labelled as CD4+, CD8+ or unknown by matching protein sequences in sorted samples from the same patient. Diversity changes from C1D1 to C4D1 were tested in paired samples using Wilcoxon tests. Held by TCRdb, this immuneACCESS table contains in-frame sequences only and omits some clones. Under half of the omission traces to an unresolved V gene where checked; the cause of the rest is unknown. V and J calls and clone size are those listed in that table; D and trimming were worked out from the DNA. The sample table contains tens of thousands of clones; only one count was recorded for over 75% of them. The biggest ten clones account for roughly 2.2% of the sample.

The sequence was obtained from a human donor with classical Hodgkin lymphoma. Here the chain combines TRBV19 and TRBJ2-1; the central 7 bases match TRBD2. The material was CD4+ T cells from blood, obtained at baseline. CDR3 region: CAIPDLAEPNEQFF. In nucleotide form, the sequence is TGTGCCATTCCAGACCTAGCGGAGCCCAATGAGCAGTTCTTC.